This TCR beta chain was identified during a study of CD4 T cells in relation to SARS-CoV-2 and coronaviruses. The unexposed donors gave CD4+ T cells in about 2011-2018, prior to COVID-19. The cells were cultured for about 10 days before CD4+ T cells were isolated. Turning to this clone: The antigen remains unidentified.

The V gene's germline CDR1 is MNHEY and CDR2 SMNVEV (reference sequence). The V end lost 4 bases, the J end lost 4 bases, and 13 bases lay between the germline ends. This CDR3 spans 14 amino acids. TCRdb's table, derived via immunoSEQ multiplex PCR, lists solely in-frame clones and lacks some. Altogether about 21,000 clones are present, approximately 82% being singletons, with the ten largest covering around a sixth. The sample taken for sequencing was CD4+ T cells from PBMCs, cultured in vitro. The V and J genes are TRBV27 and TRBJ1-1; unclear D gene. The clonotype was recovered from a human donor in good health. CDR3 nucleotides: TGTGCCAGCAGTTGGTTGGAGGGTACCACTGAAGCTTTCTTT. Its protein is CASSWLEGTTEAFF.